Listed below are T cell receptor beta chains from one sample, sequenced in a study of blood T cell repertoires in COVID-19. TCRdb's copy holds only in-frame clones and misses some; the assay was immunoSEQ multiplex PCR. In the table there are about 190,000 clones, about 75% of which are singletons. Sample: peripheral blood. These receptors were obtained from a woman aged 70 to 79 with acute or convalescent COVID-19. CDR3s include the opening cysteine and the closing phenylalanine or tryptophan. Each record gives: CDR3 length, V gene, J gene, CDR3 protein.

>16|TRBV12-5|TRBJ1-2
CASGLTTGEAGYGYTF
>16|TRBV24-1|TRBJ2-1
CATSDRLAGPYNEQFF
>12|TRBV3-1/TRBV3-2|TRBJ1-2
CASSQGFGGYTF
>14|TRBV6-5|TRBJ2-2
CASSLGTTNGELFF
>16|TRBV6-1|TRBJ1-3
CASSEIRGGSGNTIYF
>12|TRBV15|TRBJ2-5
CATSRDGVIQYF
>13|TRBV7-3|TRBJ2-5
CASSTGHEETQYF
>14|TRBV3-1/TRBV3-2|TRBJ2-7
CASSGGDGTYEQYF
>17|TRBV19|TRBJ2-3
CASSIGTGSRHTDTQYF
>16|TRBV7-8|TRBJ2-2
CASSLFRGRGGGELFF
>13|TRBV6-6|TRBJ2-1
CASRRAEYNEQFF
>16|TRBV2|TRBJ1-1
CASKNRGGEMNTEAFF
>16|TRBV5-6|TRBJ1-2
CASSLVSRSGNYGYTF
>14|TRBV29-1|TRBJ2-7
CSARTSGGSYEQYF
>14|TRBV4-2|TRBJ2-3
CASSQASGTDTQYF
>15|TRBV15|TRBJ1-2
CATSRDASLSGGYTF
>16|TRBV24-1|TRBJ2-2
CATSGPGTGNTGELFF
>15|TRBV5-1|TRBJ1-2
CASSLAGTGGYGYTF
>16|TRBV5-5|TRBJ2-3
CASSLIAGVFADTQYF
>12|TRBV5-1|TRBJ2-1
CASTLSGDEQFF
>14|TRBV5-4|TRBJ2-7
CASSPGLTTYEQYF
>17|TRBV6-2/TRBV6-3|TRBJ2-7
CASSGTSGKLGYYEQYF
>15|TRBV5-4|TRBJ2-1
CASSFGVYSYNEQFF
>14|TRBV27|TRBJ1-5
CASSINGGNQPQHF
>15|TRBV20-1|TRBJ2-3
CSASRLAANTDTQYF
>15|TRBV6-6|TRBJ2-1
CASSSSGRALHEQFF
>14|TRBV6-5|TRBJ2-7
CASSYSPGAYEQYF
>15|TRBV6-5|TRBJ1-5
CASSDSWRVSQPQHF
>16|TRBV5-6|TRBJ1-2
CASSLDWTSTNYGYTF
>16|TRBV5-1|TRBJ2-1
CASSLLGLAGYNEQFF
>15|TRBV2|TRBJ2-1
CASSEGLAGANEQFF
>16|TRBV7-3|TRBJ2-1
CASSARAGTSYNEQFF
>14|TRBV5-4|TRBJ2-5
CASSLAGLQETQYF
>23|TRBV23-1|TRBJ2-1
CASSQWGPIAGVSDNEPDNEQFF
>12|TRBV7-6|TRBJ2-5
CASSKYQETQYF
>12|TRBV27|TRBJ1-6
CASTVGASPLHF
>16|TRBV5-4|TRBJ2-7
CASSSGFTSGSYEQYF
>15|TRBV5-1|TRBJ2-7
CASSSPGQGLYEQYF
>17|TRBV3-1/TRBV3-2|TRBJ2-6
CASSQGTGVAGANVLTF
>16|TRBV19|TRBJ2-7
CASSIEGTTGVFEQYF
>13|TRBV19|TRBJ1-5
CASSIPPGQPQHF
>16|TRBV5-1|TRBJ1-2
CASSLGGPEAHYGYTF
>13|TRBV28|TRBJ1-4
CASSPPGREKLFF
>15|TRBV19|TRBJ1-4
CASSIRTGTNEKLFF
>15|TRBV3-1/TRBV3-2|TRBJ2-5
CASSFGLESGETQYF
>13|TRBV3-1/TRBV3-2|TRBJ1-5
CASSQDPDQPQHF
>14|TRBV5-1|TRBJ2-1
CASSGGTSGNEQFF
>13|TRBV12-3/TRBV12-4|TRBJ1-1
CASSLSGNTEAFF